This passage covers 18 T cell receptor beta chains from one sample sequenced in a study of blood T cell repertoires in COVID-19. The table came from immunoSEQ multiplex PCR; TCRdb's copy has only in-frame clones and leaves some out. The data show about 76,000 clones, roughly 90% seen once. The sequenced sample consisted of peripheral blood. Receptors originate from a human donor in a cohort sampled during active COVID-19.

The chain carries TRBV6-6 and TRBJ1-5, with 10 bases identical to TRBD1. The V gene end was trimmed by 5 bases and the J gene end by 10 bases; junction bases not matched to a gene: 8. Germline loops: CDR1 MNHNY, CDR2 SVGAGI (reference sequence). The CDR3 is 14 residues long. The CDR3 loop reads CASSPDRGVRPQHF. The DNA of the CDR3 is TGTGCCAGCAGTCCGGACAGGGGGGTAAGACCCCAGCATTTT.

CDR3 sequence (DNA): TGTGCCAGCAGCAGGGGACAGGTGGAAAGGGAGACCCAGTACTTC. Protein: CASSRGQVERETQYF. The genes are TRBV7-3 and TRBJ2-5; 8 positions agree with TRBD1. Germline CDR1 is SGHTA and CDR2 is FQGTGA. The CDR3 has 15 amino acids. With V trimmed by 5 bases and J by 5 bases, 10 bases remained unmatched.

The genes are TRBV6-5 and TRBJ1-4, with D unresolved. V gave up 8 bases and J gave up 5 bases, with 12 bases separating them. Germline CDR1 and CDR2: MNHEY and SVGAGI. This CDR3 spans 13 amino acids. This CDR3 reads CASRVTINEKLFF. The DNA of the CDR3 is TGTGCCAGCCGGGTCACGATAAATGAAAAACTGTTTTTT.

The V call is TRBV5-4, the J call TRBJ1-2; D is possibly TRBD1 (6 bases). Per germline, CDR1 SGHNT and CDR2 YYREEE (reference sequence). The CDR3 length is 14 residues. Trimming took 6 bases from V and 2 from J, leaving 14 bases between them. CDR3 region: CASNPNRENYGYTF. In nucleotides, the CDR3 is TGTGCCAGCAACCCAAACAGGGAGAACTATGGCTACACCTTC.

The J gene is TRBJ2-1, the V gene TRBV4-1, with 7 nucleotides matching TRBD2. With V trimmed by 1 base and J by 5 bases, 5 bases remained unmatched. This CDR3 contains 15 residues. CDR1 and CDR2 from the germline V gene are MGHRA and YSYEKL. CDR3 in amino acids: CASSQGGGTDNEQFF. For the CDR3, the DNA is TGCGCCAGCAGCCAAGGGGGGGGGACGGACAATGAGCAGTTCTTC.

The genes are TRBV7-8 and TRBJ2-3; D perhaps matches TRBD2 (5 bases). CDR1 is SGHVS and CDR2 is FQNEAQ in the germline V gene. The CDR3 is 14 residues long. V lost 1 base, J lost 4 bases, and 9 bases lay in between. CDR3 coding DNA: TGTGCCAGCAGCTTAGGTCTCGGGGCAGATACGCAGTATTTT. It translates to CASSLGLGADTQYF.

The V call is TRBV4-2, the J call TRBJ2-6; 11 bases line up with TRBD2. Germline trimming cut 1 base from V and 4 bases from J; bases unmatched to any gene: 6. CDR1 is LGHNA, CDR2 YNFKEQ, per germline. The CDR3 has 18 residues. CDR3 in amino acids: CASSQVLAGGLGANVLTF. The CDR3 coding sequence is TGTGCCAGCAGCCAAGTGTTAGCGGGAGGGCTCGGGGCCAACGTCCTGACTTTC.

The chain recombines TRBV5-1 with TRBJ2-7; 11 positions agree with TRBD2. Germline V lookup: CDR1 SGHRS, CDR2 YFSETQ. After removal of 0 bases from V and 6 bases from J, the junction contained 5 bases not matched to a gene. This CDR3 contains 15 residues. This CDR3 is CASSLDPSGRLEQYF. The CDR3 bases are TGCGCCAGCAGCTTGGATCCTAGCGGGAGGCTCGAGCAGTACTTC.

This clone appeared a single time. CDR3 DNA: TGTGCCAGCAGTGAATCCCCTAAGACCGGGGAGCTGTTTTTT. It translates to CASSESPKTGELFF. The V call is TRBV6-1, the J call TRBJ2-2; D is uncertain. Germline V gene data show CDR1 as MNHNS and CDR2 as SASEGT. V was trimmed by 2 bases and J by 5 bases, leaving 9 bases between them. CDR3 size: 14 residues.

Here the CDR3 reads CASSTGTGGMSGTGELFF. The CDR3 DNA reads TGCGCCAGCAGCACGGGGACAGGGGGCATGTCGGGCACCGGGGAGCTGTTTTTT. The chain joins TRBV5-1 to TRBJ2-2, with 12 bases aligning to TRBD1. CDR1 and CDR2 (germline): SGHRS, YFSETQ. V shed 4 bases, J shed 4 bases, and the junction held 11 bases outside the gene matches. This CDR3 contains 18 residues.

The chain joins TRBV4-2 to TRBJ2-1, with TRBD2 matching 11 bases. Trimming at V came to 1 base and at J to 9 bases, leaving 5 bases not matched to a gene. The CDR3 spans 15 residues. Germline CDR1 is LGHNA and CDR2 is YNFKEQ. CDR3 sequence reads: CASSQVSGRASEQFF. In nucleotides, the CDR3 is TGTGCCAGCAGCCAAGTTAGCGGGAGGGCCTCTGAGCAGTTCTTC.

This rearrangement joins TRBV7-8 to TRBJ2-6, with 7 bases lining up with TRBD2. Germline assignment: CDR1 SGHVS and CDR2 FQNEAQ. This CDR3 spans 16 amino acids. The trim removed 1 base at V and 0 bases at J, leaving 0 bases unmatched. The CDR3 DNA follows: TGTGCCAGCAGCTTAGGGGGGGGCTCTGGGGCCAACGTCCTGACTTTC. Translation gives CASSLGGGSGANVLTF.

The count of this clone is one. The chain links TRBV10-3 to TRBJ2-3; 8 bases are a match to TRBD2. V trimming: 6 bases; J trimming: 1 base; junction bases outside the gene matches: 3. This CDR3 comprises 14 residues. CDR1 and CDR2 (germline): ENHRY, SYGVKD. CDR3 DNA: TGTGCCATCAGACTGACTAGCGGCACAGATACGCAGTATTTT. Encoded protein: CAIRLTSGTDTQYF.

This sequence joins TRBV6-5 and TRBJ2-2; D is undetermined. V gave up 0 bases and J gave up 6 bases, with 8 bases separating them. The CDR3 spans 14 residues. From germline, CDR1 is MNHEY and CDR2 SVGAGI. CDR3 sequence (DNA): TGTGCCAGCAGTTACTCGAGGCAGCCCGGGGAGCTGTTTTTT. Translation gives CASSYSRQPGELFF.

This chain joins TRBV3-1 (or the pseudogene TRBV3-2) and TRBJ2-1; no definite D call. V was shortened by 0 bases and J by 0 bases, with 15 bases between the two germline ends. The CDR3 consists of 18 residues. Germline V gene data show CDR1 as LGHDT and CDR2 as YNNKEL (reference sequence). The CDR3: CASSQDLSIASSYNEQFF. DNA of the CDR3: TGTGCCAGCAGCCAAGATCTTTCGATCGCGAGCTCCTACAATGAGCAGTTCTTC.

This chain links TRBV3-1 (or the pseudogene TRBV3-2) with TRBJ1-4; D unresolved. The ends were cut back, 1 base at V and 0 bases at J, with 9 bases in the middle. Germline lookup yields CDR1 LGHDT and CDR2 YNNKEL (reference sequence). The CDR3 runs 16 residues. CDR3 bases: TGTGCCAGCAGCCAAGCGACAATTGCAACTAATGAAAAACTGTTTTTT. It encodes CASSQATIATNEKLFF.

This rearrangement joins TRBV7-3 to TRBJ2-2; a possible D gene is TRBD2 (6 bases). The V gene lost 5 bases and the J gene lost 6 bases, with 7 bases spanning the gap. The CDR3 length is 12 residues. Germline CDR1 and CDR2: SGHTA and FQGTGA. The DNA for the CDR3 is TGTGCCAGCAGCAGGGACTCCGGGGAGCTGTTTTTT. Amino acids: CASSRDSGELFF.

This chain links TRBV4-3 with TRBJ2-3, with 7 nucleotides matching TRBD1. The trim removed 4 bases at V and 2 bases at J, leaving 6 bases unmatched. CDR3 length: 15 amino acids. CDR1 LGHNA and CDR2 YSLEER come from the germline V gene. The CDR3 region is CASSPLGQDTDTQYF. Here the CDR3 DNA reads TGCGCCAGCAGCCCCCTAGGACAGGACACAGATACGCAGTATTTT.